A single count supports the clone carrying this T cell receptor (beta chain). This specimen comes from a study of PD-1 blockade in classical Hodgkin lymphoma. Time point defined: cycle 4 day 1 (C4D1), after more than five weeks of nivolumab. Relapse was seen in all patients after autologous stem cell transplantation, and brentuximab vedotin exposure was variable. Magnetic negative selection was used to purify CD8+ T cells from thawed PBMCs. Libraries were prepared by immunoSEQ multiplex PCR; TCRdb keeps only in-frame clonotypes and omits some of them. The sample holds about 19,000 clones, 88% seen once. V lost 4 bases and J lost 2, with 0 bases in between. This CDR3 has 12 amino acids. The V gene's germline CDR1 is MNHEY and CDR2 SVGAGI.

The receptor's source is a human donor with classical Hodgkin lymphoma. The material was CD8+ T cells from blood, obtained before the fourth cycle of nivolumab. The chain couples TRBV6-5 to TRBJ2-6; D call uncertain. The CDR3 coding sequence is TGTGCCAGCAGTTCTGGGGCCAACGTCCTGACTTTC. It specifies CASSSGANVLTF.